The rows below give T cell receptor beta chains drawn from one sample of a study of beta chain features in type 1 diabetes. The table came from immunoSEQ multiplex PCR; TCRdb's copy has only in-frame clones and leaves some out. Of about 170,000 clones in the sample, roughly 8% were seen once. The sequenced sample consisted of central memory CD4+ T cells from blood. These receptors came from a man in his late teens or twenties with type 1 diabetes. CDR3s include the opening cysteine and the closing phenylalanine or tryptophan. The order of the fields is D gene, clone size, V gene, J gene, CDR3 DNA, CDR3 protein. A D gene is named only where the DNA matches it firmly. Clone size, where shown, is once, few, many, or a class for clones that have expanded.

D: TRBD1
size: many
V: TRBV18
J: TRBJ2-5
DNA: TGTGCCAGCACGACCCGCTCGACAGGGCAGGAGACCCAGTACTTC
CDR3: CASTTRSTGQETQYF

D: .
size: .
V: TRBV6-6
J: TRBJ2-5
DNA: TGTGCCAGCAGTTACGGCCGGGACTGGAGTCCCCAGTACTTC
CDR3: CASSYGRDWSPQYF

D: .
size: few
V: TRBV7-9
J: TRBJ1-2
DNA: TGTGCCAGCAGCCCTCTCTCGGGACTGCCTTTATATGGCTACACCTTC
CDR3: CASSPLSGLPLYGYTF

D: .
size: .
V: TRBV4-3
J: TRBJ2-3
DNA: TGCGCCAGCAGCGACCAACTAGCAGATACGCAGTATTTT
CDR3: CASSDQLADTQYF

D: .
size: .
V: TRBV15
J: TRBJ2-5
DNA: TGTGCCACCAGCAGAGATAGCGAGACCCAGTACTTC
CDR3: CATSRDSETQYF

D: TRBD1
size: .
V: TRBV27
J: TRBJ2-7
DNA: TGTGCCAGCAGTCCCCACAGGGGGGCCGTCTCCTACGAGCAGTACTTC
CDR3: CASSPHRGAVSYEQYF

D: .
size: few
V: TRBV11-3
J: TRBJ1-2
DNA: TGTGCCAGCAGCTTAGATGTGCAGGGGTTAGATGGCTACACCTTC
CDR3: CASSLDVQGLDGYTF

D: .
size: few
V: TRBV6-5
J: TRBJ1-1
DNA: TGTGCCAGCAGTTACTCGAGACAGCAGAACACTGAAGCTTTCTTT
CDR3: CASSYSRQQNTEAFF

D: TRBD1
size: few
V: TRBV11-1
J: TRBJ1-2
DNA: TGTGCCAGCAGCGCGGGACAGGGGAGGGGCTACACCTTC
CDR3: CASSAGQGRGYTF

D: TRBD1
size: few
V: TRBV18
J: TRBJ1-1
DNA: TGTGCCAGCTCACCTGACAGGGGGCGCGAGGTAGATTTCTTT
CDR3: CASSPDRGREVDFF

D: .
size: .
V: TRBV28
J: TRBJ2-1
DNA: TGTGCCAGCAGTCTGCACCTATTATACAATGAGCAGTTCTTC
CDR3: CASSLHLLYNEQFF

D: TRBD1
size: .
V: TRBV5-4
J: TRBJ1-3
DNA: TGTGCCAGCAGCTGGGACCGGGACAGGGGACCTGGAAACACCATATATTTT
CDR3: CASSWDRDRGPGNTIYF

D: .
size: .
V: TRBV6-6
J: TRBJ2-2
DNA: TGTGCCATCAGTGAGACTGGCACCGGGGAGCTGTTTTTT
CDR3: CAISETGTGELFF

D: .
size: .
V: TRBV11-3
J: TRBJ2-2
DNA: TGTGCCAGCAGCTTATTTACCGGGAACACCGGGGAGCTGTTTTTT
CDR3: CASSLFTGNTGELFF

D: .
size: .
V: TRBV7-9
J: TRBJ2-5
DNA: TGTGCCAGCAGCTTAGCGCGGGACCAAGAGACCCAGTACTTC
CDR3: CASSLARDQETQYF